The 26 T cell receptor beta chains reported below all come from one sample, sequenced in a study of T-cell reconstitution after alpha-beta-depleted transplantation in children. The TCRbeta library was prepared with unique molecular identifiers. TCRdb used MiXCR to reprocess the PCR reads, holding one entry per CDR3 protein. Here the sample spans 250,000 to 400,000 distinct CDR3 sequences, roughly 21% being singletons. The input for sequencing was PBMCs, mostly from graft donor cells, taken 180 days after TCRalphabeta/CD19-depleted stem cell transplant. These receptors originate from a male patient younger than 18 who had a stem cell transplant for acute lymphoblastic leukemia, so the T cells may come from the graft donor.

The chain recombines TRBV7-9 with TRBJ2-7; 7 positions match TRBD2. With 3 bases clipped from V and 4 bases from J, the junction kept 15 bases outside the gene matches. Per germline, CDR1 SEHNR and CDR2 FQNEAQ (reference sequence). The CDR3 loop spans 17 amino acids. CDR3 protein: CASSFPLGGSTKYEQYF. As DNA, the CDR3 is TGTGCCAGCAGCTTTCCCCTAGGCGGGAGCACAAAATACGAGCAGTACTTC.

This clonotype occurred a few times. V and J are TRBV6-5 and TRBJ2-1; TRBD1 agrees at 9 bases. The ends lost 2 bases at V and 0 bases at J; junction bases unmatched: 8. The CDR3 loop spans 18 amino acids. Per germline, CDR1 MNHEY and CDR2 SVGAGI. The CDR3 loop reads CASSYTTGGLSSYNEQFF. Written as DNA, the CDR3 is TGTGCCAGCAGTTACACAACAGGGGGCCTTAGCTCCTACAATGAGCAGTTCTTC.

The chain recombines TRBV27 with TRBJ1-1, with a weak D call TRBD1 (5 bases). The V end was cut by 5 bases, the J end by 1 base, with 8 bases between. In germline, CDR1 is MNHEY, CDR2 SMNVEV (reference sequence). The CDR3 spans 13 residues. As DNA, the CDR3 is TGTGCCAGCAGTACAACAGGGAACACTGAAGCTTTCTTT. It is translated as CASSTTGNTEAFF.

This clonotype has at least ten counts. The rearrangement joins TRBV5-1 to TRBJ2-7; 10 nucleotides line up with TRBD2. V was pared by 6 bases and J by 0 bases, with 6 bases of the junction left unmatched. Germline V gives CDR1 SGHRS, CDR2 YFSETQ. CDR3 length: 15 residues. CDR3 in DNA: TGCGCCAGCACCCCTGGACTAGCGGTCTCCTACGAGCAGTACTTC. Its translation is CASTPGLAVSYEQYF.

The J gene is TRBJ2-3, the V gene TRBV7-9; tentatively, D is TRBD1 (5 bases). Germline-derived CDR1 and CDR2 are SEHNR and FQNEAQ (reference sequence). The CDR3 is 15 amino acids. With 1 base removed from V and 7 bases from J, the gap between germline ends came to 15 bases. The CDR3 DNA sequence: TGTGCCAGCAGCTTAGGCGGACATTTGACACATACGCAGTATTTT. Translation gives CASSLGGHLTHTQYF. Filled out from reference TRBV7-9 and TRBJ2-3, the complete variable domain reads DTGVSQNPRHKITKRGQNVTFRCDPISEHNRLYWYRQTLGQGPEFLTYFQNEAQLEKSRLLSDRFSAERPKGSFSTLEIQRTEQGDSAMYLCASSLGGHLTHTQYFGPGTRLTVL.

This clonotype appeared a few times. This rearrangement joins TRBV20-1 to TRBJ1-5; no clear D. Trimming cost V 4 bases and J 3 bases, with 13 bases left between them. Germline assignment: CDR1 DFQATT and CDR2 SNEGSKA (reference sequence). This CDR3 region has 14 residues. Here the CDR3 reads CSAKNTVVNQPQHF. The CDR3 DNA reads TGCAGTGCTAAAAACACAGTGGTCAATCAGCCCCAGCATTTT.

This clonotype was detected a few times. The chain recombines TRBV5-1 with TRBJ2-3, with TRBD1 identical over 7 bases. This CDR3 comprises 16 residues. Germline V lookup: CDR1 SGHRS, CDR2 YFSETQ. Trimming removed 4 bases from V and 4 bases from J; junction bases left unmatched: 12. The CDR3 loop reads CASSPKGAGGPDTQYF. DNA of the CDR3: TGCGCCAGCAGCCCTAAGGGGGCAGGCGGGCCAGATACGCAGTATTTT.

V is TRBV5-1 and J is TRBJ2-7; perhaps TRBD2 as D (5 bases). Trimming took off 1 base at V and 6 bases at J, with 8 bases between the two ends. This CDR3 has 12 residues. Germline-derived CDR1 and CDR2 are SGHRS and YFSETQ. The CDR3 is CASSLTRLEQYF. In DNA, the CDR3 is TGCGCCAGCAGCTTGACTAGACTCGAGCAGTACTTC.

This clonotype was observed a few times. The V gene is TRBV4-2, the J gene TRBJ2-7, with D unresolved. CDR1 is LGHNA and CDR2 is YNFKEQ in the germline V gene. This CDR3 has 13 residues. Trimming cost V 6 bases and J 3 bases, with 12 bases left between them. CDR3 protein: CASSNAELYEQYF. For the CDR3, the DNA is TGTGCCAGCAGTAACGCTGAGCTCTACGAGCAGTACTTC.

The CDR3 region is CASSLPEGGVTTEAFF. CDR3 bases: TGCGCCAGCAGCTTGCCCGAGGGGGGCGTGACCACTGAAGCTTTCTTT. J is TRBJ1-1 and V is TRBV5-1; D perhaps matches TRBD1 (6 bases). The ends were cut back, 1 base at V and 4 bases at J, with 17 bases in the middle. The CDR3 spans 16 residues. Per germline, CDR1 SGHRS and CDR2 YFSETQ.

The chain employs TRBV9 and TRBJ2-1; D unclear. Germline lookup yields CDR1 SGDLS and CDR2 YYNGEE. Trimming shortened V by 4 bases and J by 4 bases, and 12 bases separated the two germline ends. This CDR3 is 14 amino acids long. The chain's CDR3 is CASSPQPNYNEQFF. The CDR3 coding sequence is TGTGCCAGCAGCCCCCAACCCAATTACAATGAGCAGTTCTTC.

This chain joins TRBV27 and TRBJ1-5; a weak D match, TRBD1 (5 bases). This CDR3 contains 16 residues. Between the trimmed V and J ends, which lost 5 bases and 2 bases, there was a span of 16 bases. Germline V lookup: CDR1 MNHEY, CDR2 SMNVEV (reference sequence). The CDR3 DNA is TGTGCCAGCAGTAAAAACAGCGCCAGGGGCAATCAGCCCCAGCATTTT. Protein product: CASSKNSARGNQPQHF.

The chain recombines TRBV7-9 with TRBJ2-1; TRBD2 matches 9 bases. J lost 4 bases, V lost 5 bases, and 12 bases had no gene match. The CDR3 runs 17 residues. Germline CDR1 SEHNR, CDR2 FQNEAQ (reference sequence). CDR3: CASSPYLLAGDYNEQFF. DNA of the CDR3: TGTGCCAGCAGCCCATATCTATTAGCGGGAGATTACAATGAGCAGTTCTTC.

CDR3 DNA: TGCAGTGCCTACTTCTACGAGCAGTACTTC. It specifies CSAYFYEQYF. V and J are TRBV20-1 and TRBJ2-7, with no clear D. Germline loops: CDR1 DFQATT, CDR2 SNEGSKA (reference sequence). Trimming took off 6 bases at V and 3 bases at J, with 6 bases between the two ends. The CDR3 runs to 10 residues.

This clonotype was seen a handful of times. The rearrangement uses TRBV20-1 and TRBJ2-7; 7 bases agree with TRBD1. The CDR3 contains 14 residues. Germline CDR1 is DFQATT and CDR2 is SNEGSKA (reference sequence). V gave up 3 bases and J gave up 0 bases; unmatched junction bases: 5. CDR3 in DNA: TGCAGTGCTAGCCTGACAGGGAGCTCCTACGAGCAGTACTTC. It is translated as CSASLTGSSYEQYF.

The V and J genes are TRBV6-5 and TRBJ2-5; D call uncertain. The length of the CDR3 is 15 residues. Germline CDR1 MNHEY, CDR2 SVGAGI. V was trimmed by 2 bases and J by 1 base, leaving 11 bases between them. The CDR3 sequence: CASSYGWQSQETQYF. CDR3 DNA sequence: TGTGCCAGCAGTTACGGTTGGCAGTCCCAAGAGACCCAGTACTTC.

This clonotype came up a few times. This CDR3 is CASSAQGYEQYF. CDR3 coding DNA: TGTGCCAGCAGTGCACAGGGCTACGAGCAGTACTTC. V gene TRBV25-1 combines with J gene TRBJ2-7, with D perhaps matching TRBD1 (6 bases). The V end lost 4 bases, the J end lost 3 bases, and 7 bases lay between the germline ends. The germline CDR1 and CDR2 sequences are MGHDK and SYGVNS. The CDR3 is 12 amino acids.

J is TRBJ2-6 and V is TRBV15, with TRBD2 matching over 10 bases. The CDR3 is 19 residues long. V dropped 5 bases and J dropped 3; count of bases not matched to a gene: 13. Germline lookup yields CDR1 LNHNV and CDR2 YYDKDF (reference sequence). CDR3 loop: CATSVRAGGRYYGANVLTF. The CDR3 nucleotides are TGTGCCACCAGCGTACGAGCGGGAGGGCGGTATTATGGGGCCAACGTCCTGACTTTC.

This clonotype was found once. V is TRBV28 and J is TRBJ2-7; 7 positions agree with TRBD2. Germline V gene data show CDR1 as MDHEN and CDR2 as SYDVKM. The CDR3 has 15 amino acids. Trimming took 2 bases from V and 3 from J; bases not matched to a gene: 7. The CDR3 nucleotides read TGTGCCAGCAGTTTAAGGGGAGGGCCGAACTACGAGCAGTACTTC. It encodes CASSLRGGPNYEQYF.

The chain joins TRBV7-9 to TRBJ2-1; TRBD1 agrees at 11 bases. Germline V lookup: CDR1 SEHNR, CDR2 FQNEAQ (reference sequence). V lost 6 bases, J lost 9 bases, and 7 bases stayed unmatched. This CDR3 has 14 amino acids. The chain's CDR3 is CASRLGQGVREQFF. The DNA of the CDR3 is TGTGCCAGCAGATTGGGACAGGGGGTACGTGAGCAGTTCTTC.

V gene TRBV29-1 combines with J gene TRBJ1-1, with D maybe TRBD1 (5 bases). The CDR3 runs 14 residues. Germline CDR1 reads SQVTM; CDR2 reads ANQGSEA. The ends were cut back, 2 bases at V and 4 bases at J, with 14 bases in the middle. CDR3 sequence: CSVERGRGTTEAFF. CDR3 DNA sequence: TGCAGCGTTGAACGGGGGAGGGGTACCACTGAAGCTTTCTTT.

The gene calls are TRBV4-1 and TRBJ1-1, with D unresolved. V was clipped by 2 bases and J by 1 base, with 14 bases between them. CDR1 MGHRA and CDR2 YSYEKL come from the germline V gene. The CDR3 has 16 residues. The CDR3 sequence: CASSQFAVQRNTEAFF. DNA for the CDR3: TGCGCCAGCAGCCAATTTGCGGTACAAAGGAACACTGAAGCTTTCTTT.

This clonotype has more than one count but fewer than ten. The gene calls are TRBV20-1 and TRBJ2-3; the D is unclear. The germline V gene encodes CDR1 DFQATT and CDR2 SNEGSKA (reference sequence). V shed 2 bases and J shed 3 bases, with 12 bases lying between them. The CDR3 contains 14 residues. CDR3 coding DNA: TGCAGTGCTAGACGACTGGGTAGTACAGATACGCAGTATTTT. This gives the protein CSARRLGSTDTQYF.

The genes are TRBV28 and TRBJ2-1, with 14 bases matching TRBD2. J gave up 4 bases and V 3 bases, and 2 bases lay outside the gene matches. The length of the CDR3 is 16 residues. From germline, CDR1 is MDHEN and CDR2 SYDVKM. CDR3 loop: CASSLTSGRGYNEQFF. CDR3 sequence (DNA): TGTGCCAGCAGTTTGACTAGCGGGAGGGGTTACAATGAGCAGTTCTTC. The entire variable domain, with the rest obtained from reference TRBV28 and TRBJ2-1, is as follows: DVKVTQSSRYLVKRTGEKVFLECVQDMDHENMFWYRQDPGLGLRLIYFSYDVKMKEKGDIPEGYSVSREKKERFSLILESASTNQTSMYLCASSLTSGRGYNEQFFGPGTRLTVL.

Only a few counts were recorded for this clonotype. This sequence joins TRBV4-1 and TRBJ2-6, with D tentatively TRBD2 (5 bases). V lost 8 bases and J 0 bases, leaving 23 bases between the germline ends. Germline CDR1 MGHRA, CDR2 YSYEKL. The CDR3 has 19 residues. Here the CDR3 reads CASLALGNGVLSGANVLTF. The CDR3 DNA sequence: TGCGCCAGCCTCGCGCTTGGAAACGGGGTCCTCTCTGGGGCCAACGTCCTGACTTTC.

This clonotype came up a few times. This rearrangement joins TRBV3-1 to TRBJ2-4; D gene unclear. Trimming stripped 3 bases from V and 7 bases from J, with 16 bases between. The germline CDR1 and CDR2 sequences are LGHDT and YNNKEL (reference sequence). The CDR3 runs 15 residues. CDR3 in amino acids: CASSQRFPAPNIQYF. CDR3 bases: TGTGCCAGCAGCCAGAGGTTCCCTGCTCCCAACATTCAGTACTTC.